These 25 T cell receptor beta chains were all obtained from the same sample, sequenced in a study of T cells after yellow fever vaccination. TCRdb independently ran MiXCR on the 5' RACE reads; one entry per CDR3 protein. Here the sample spans tens of thousands of distinct CDR3 sequences, almost 8% being singletons. This specimen consisted of CD8+ T cells sorted from PBMCs, obtained on the day of the yellow fever booster vaccination. The receptor source for this set is a man between 25 and 39 years old who received the YFV17D yellow fever vaccine.

In regard to this clonotype: At one end, the junction sequence differs from germline, possibly due to a read error. The V and J genes are TRBV10-3 and TRBJ2-7, with unresolved D. CDR1 and CDR2 from the germline V gene are ENHRY and SYGVKD. The CDR3 is 11 residues long. The CDR3 DNA reads TGTGCCAACAGTGAGTCGCGCGAGCAGTACTTC. This sequence encodes CANSESREQYF.

This clonotype was counted between two and nine times. The J gene is TRBJ2-1, the V gene TRBV6-5, with 7 bases matching TRBD2. The CDR3 extends over 14 amino acids. Per germline, CDR1 MNHEY and CDR2 SVGAGI. The V segment lost 2 bases and the J segment 6 bases; nucleotides outside the gene matches: 4. The CDR3 DNA sequence: TGTGCCAGCAGTTACAGCGGGATTAGCAATGAGCAGTTCTTC. This encodes CASSYSGISNEQFF.

In this sample, this clonotype turned up a few times. The rearrangement joins TRBV7-8 to TRBJ2-7; TRBD1 agrees at 10 bases. The CDR3 is made up of 16 amino acids. CDR1 and CDR2 (germline): SGHVS, FQNEAQ. The ends lost 3 bases at V and 2 bases at J; junction bases unmatched: 7. The CDR3 DNA is TGTGCCAGCAGCTTCCACCGGGACAGGGGCACCTACGAGCAGTACTTC. Amino acid sequence: CASSFHRDRGTYEQYF.

The genes are TRBV7-9 and TRBJ1-5; 7 bases align to TRBD1. The J segment lost 7 bases and the V segment lost 6 bases, leaving 6 bases of the junction unmatched. The germline gives CDR1 SEHNR, CDR2 FQNEAQ (reference sequence). This CDR3 spans 13 amino acids. The CDR3 bases are TGTGCCAGCAGTCTACAGGGGAGCCAGCCCCAGCATTTT. It yields the protein CASSLQGSQPQHF. The full variable domain, its missing parts supplied by reference TRBV7-9 and TRBJ1-5, is DTGVSQNPRHKITKRGQNVTFRCDPISEHNRLYWYRQTLGQGPEFLTYFQNEAQLEKSRLLSDRFSAERPKGSFSTLEIQRTEQGDSAMYLCASSLQGSQPQHFGDGTRLSIL.

A few counts support this clonotype. The chain has TRBV29-1 and TRBJ2-7; TRBD2 matches at 9 bases. The CDR3 has 14 amino acids. V shed 1 base and J 5 bases; nucleotides not matched to a gene: 6. Germline V gene sequence: CDR1 SQVTM, CDR2 ANQGSEA. This CDR3 is CSVEVGLAGNEQYF. In nucleotides, the CDR3 is TGCAGCGTTGAAGTGGGGCTAGCGGGAAACGAGCAGTACTTC.

The V and J genes are TRBV6-6 and TRBJ2-3, with D possibly being TRBD1 (5 bases). The CDR3 runs to 13 residues. CDR1 MNHNY and CDR2 SVGAGI come from the germline V gene (reference sequence). Trimming pared 5 bases from V and 5 bases from J, leaving 11 bases between. The CDR3 nucleotides are TGTGCCAGCAGTATCCTGCAGGGAGATACGCAGTATTTT. Translated: CASSILQGDTQYF.

The chain employs TRBV12-3 or TRBV12-4 and TRBJ2-7, with TRBD1 as a possible D gene (5 bases). The CDR3 has 13 amino acids. V dropped 3 bases and J dropped 3 bases, with 9 bases sitting between them. The CDR3 spells CASSFETDYEQYF. CDR3 bases: TGTGCCAGCAGTTTCGAGACAGACTACGAGCAGTACTTC.

The chain joins TRBV4-1 to TRBJ2-3; D unresolved. From germline, CDR1 is MGHRA and CDR2 YSYEKL. The CDR3 consists of 16 residues. Between the trimmed V and J ends, which lost 3 bases and 0 bases, there was a span of 13 bases. This CDR3 reads CASSHVLGSSTDTQYF. For the CDR3, the DNA is TGCGCCAGCAGCCACGTACTCGGCTCTAGCACAGATACGCAGTATTTT.

The rearrangement joins TRBV29-1 to TRBJ2-7; 7 bases align to TRBD1. This CDR3 comprises 13 residues. J lost 2 bases, V lost 6 bases, and 7 bases had no gene match. The germline V gene has CDR1 SQVTM and CDR2 ANQGSEA. CDR3 bases: TGCAGCGTAAACAGGGGAGCGACCTACGAGCAGTACTTC. It specifies CSVNRGATYEQYF.

This chain joins TRBV4-1 and TRBJ1-1; D uncertain. This CDR3 is built from 15 residues. Germline V gene sequence: CDR1 MGHRA, CDR2 YSYEKL. The germline V and J ends were trimmed by 0 bases and 10 bases, with 18 bases remaining between them. The CDR3 bases are TGCGCCAGCAGCCAAGAAGCGGGAGGATCTGCTTCAGCTTTCTTT. This gives the protein CASSQEAGGSASAFF.

This clonotype was seen only a few times. The chain recombines TRBV20-1 with TRBJ2-1; possible D gene TRBD2, 5 bases. The germline CDR1 and CDR2 sequences are DFQATT and SNEGSKA (reference sequence). V lost 2 bases to trimming and J lost 7 bases, with 15 bases between them. CDR3 size: 14 residues. For the CDR3, the DNA is TGCAGTGCTAGATTGCACGGGAATAAGAATGAGCAGTTCTTC. Protein product: CSARLHGNKNEQFF.

As concerns this clonotype: Given a much more abundant clone one base away, this may be a read error. The chain links TRBV7-6 to TRBJ2-7; D gene unclear. CDR1 SGHVS and CDR2 FNYEAQ come from the germline V gene. This CDR3 contains 12 residues. With 3 bases removed from V and 7 bases from J, the gap between germline ends came to 10 bases. Here the CDR3 reads CASSFGKDEQYF. The CDR3 coding sequence is TGTGCCAGCAGCTTCGGAAAGGATGAGCAGTACTTC. Variable domain in full (rest from reference TRBV7-6 and TRBJ2-7): GAGVSQSPRYKVTKRGQDVALRCDPISGHVSLYWYRQALGQGPEFLTYFNYEAQQDKSGLPNDRFSAERPEGSISTLTIQRTEQRDSAMYRCASSFGKDEQYFGPGTRLTVT.

This clonotype showed up many times. The chain joins TRBV6-2 or TRBV6-3 to TRBJ2-7; D unclear. The germline V and J ends were trimmed by 4 bases and 5 bases, with 9 bases remaining between them. CDR3 length equals 12 residues. From germline, CDR1 is MNHEY and CDR2 SVGEGT. CDR3 loop: CASSSTPNEQYF. The CDR3 nucleotides read TGTGCCAGCAGTTCGACACCCAACGAGCAGTACTTC.

The CDR3 is CASSVVPGGSGNEQFF. The CDR3 region has the DNA TGTGCCAGCAGCGTAGTTCCAGGCGGGAGCGGGAATGAGCAGTTCTTC. The rearrangement links TRBV9 to TRBJ2-1, with TRBD2 identical over 7 bases. V shed 0 bases and J 7 bases; nucleotides not matched to a gene: 10. CDR1 is SGDLS, CDR2 YYNGEE, per germline. The CDR3 has 16 residues.

This clonotype has a handful of counts. The chain uses TRBV2 and TRBJ2-6, with unresolved D. V lost 7 bases and J lost 6, with 4 bases in between. Looked up from germline, CDR1 is SNHLY and CDR2 is FYNNEI. CDR3 length: 11 amino acids. The CDR3: CASNAANVLTF. In DNA form, the CDR3 reads TGTGCCAGCAATGCGGCCAACGTCCTGACTTTC.

The J gene is TRBJ2-7, the V gene TRBV19, with a possible D match to TRBD1 (6 bases). V was shortened by 0 bases and J by 5 bases, with 17 bases between the two germline ends. The CDR3 has 16 amino acids. The germline V gene has CDR1 LNHDA and CDR2 SQIVND (reference sequence). CDR3 in amino acids: CASSIDRIRGTNEQYF. The CDR3 DNA sequence: TGTGCCAGTAGTATAGATCGAATTAGGGGGACCAACGAGCAGTACTTC.

This clonotype occurred a few times. The CDR3 sequence is CASSPSGPTDTQYF. The CDR3 DNA is TGTGCCAGCAGCCCAAGCGGGCCCACAGATACGCAGTATTTT. The rearrangement uses TRBV3-1 and TRBJ2-3; D perhaps matches TRBD2 (6 bases). Germline CDR1 reads LGHDT; CDR2 reads YNNKEL (reference sequence). Between the trimmed V and J ends, which lost 4 bases and 2 bases, there was a span of 10 bases. The CDR3 has 14 amino acids.

This clonotype was observed a handful of times. The chain joins TRBV4-3 to TRBJ2-1; weak D call: TRBD2 (6 bases). V was pared by 0 bases and J by 0 bases, with 15 bases between. This CDR3 has 18 residues. The germline gives CDR1 LGHNA, CDR2 YSLEER. The CDR3 region is CASSQEEPSASSYNEQFF. CDR3 nucleotide sequence: TGCGCCAGCAGCCAAGAGGAACCTAGCGCTAGCTCCTACAATGAGCAGTTCTTC.

The table lists this clonotype with a few counts. The V and J genes are TRBV10-3 and TRBJ2-5; 8 bases line up with TRBD2. Germline CDR1 ENHRY, CDR2 SYGVKD. V dropped 10 bases and J dropped 3; count of bases not matched to a gene: 10. This CDR3 contains 14 residues. The DNA for the CDR3 is TGTGCCACCACGCGGGAAGCGGGAGAAGAGACCCAGTACTTC. It is translated as CATTREAGEETQYF.

This clonotype has a handful of counts. The chain combines TRBV20-1 with TRBJ2-1; no clear D gene. V was cut by 1 base and J by 0 bases, with 7 bases left in between. This CDR3 comprises 14 residues. Per the germline V gene, CDR1 is DFQATT and CDR2 is SNEGSKA (reference sequence). CDR3 loop: CSARGRSSYNEQFF. DNA for the CDR3: TGCAGTGCTAGAGGCCGGAGCTCCTACAATGAGCAGTTCTTC.

This clonotype was seen only a few times. V and J are TRBV18 and TRBJ2-7; D unresolved. Germline V gene sequence: CDR1 KGHSH, CDR2 LQKENI. The length of the CDR3 is 11 residues. V was shortened by 3 bases and J by 6 bases, with 6 bases between the two germline ends. The CDR3, as DNA: TGTGCCAGCTCACCTGAGGTCGAGCAGTACTTC. It is translated as CASSPEVEQYF.

In its sample, this clonotype was seen many times. The genes are TRBV10-3 and TRBJ2-7; perhaps TRBD2 as D (5 bases). Trimming shortened V by 3 bases and J by 2 bases, and 14 bases separated the two germline ends. Germline values: CDR1 ENHRY, CDR2 SYGVKD. The CDR3 contains 15 residues. This chain's CDR3 is CAISDPGIKAYEQYF. The CDR3 nucleotides are TGTGCCATCAGTGACCCCGGGATTAAAGCCTACGAGCAGTACTTC.

A note on this clonotype: At one end, the junction sequence differs from germline, possibly due to a read error. The chain recombines TRBV9 with TRBJ2-1; possibly TRBD1 for D (5 bases). This CDR3 comprises 15 residues. Germline assignment: CDR1 SGDLS and CDR2 YYNGEE. The CDR3 reads CASSVEGNSHNEQFF. For the CDR3, the DNA is TGTGCCAGCAGCGTAGAGGGGAACTCCCACAATGAGCAGTTCTTC.

Only a few counts were recorded for this clonotype. This rearrangement joins TRBV27 to TRBJ1-6; D is possibly TRBD1 (5 bases). Germline V CDR1 and CDR2: MNHEY, SMNVEV (reference sequence). This CDR3 has 14 residues. V was clipped by 7 bases and J by 7 bases, with 14 bases between them. The CDR3 bases are TGTGCCAGCAATTTTGGGGGTTTAAATTCACCCCTCCACTTT. This encodes CASNFGGLNSPLHF.

Only a few counts were recorded for this clonotype. The rearrangement uses TRBV5-1 and TRBJ2-5, with 11 bases matching TRBD2. V lost 1 base and J lost 4; bases outside the gene matches: 3. CDR1 is SGHRS and CDR2 is YFSETQ in the germline V gene. The CDR3 runs 15 residues. The CDR3 here is CASSLTLAGGETQYF. In nucleotides, the CDR3 is TGCGCCAGCAGCTTGACTCTAGCGGGAGGAGAGACCCAGTACTTC.